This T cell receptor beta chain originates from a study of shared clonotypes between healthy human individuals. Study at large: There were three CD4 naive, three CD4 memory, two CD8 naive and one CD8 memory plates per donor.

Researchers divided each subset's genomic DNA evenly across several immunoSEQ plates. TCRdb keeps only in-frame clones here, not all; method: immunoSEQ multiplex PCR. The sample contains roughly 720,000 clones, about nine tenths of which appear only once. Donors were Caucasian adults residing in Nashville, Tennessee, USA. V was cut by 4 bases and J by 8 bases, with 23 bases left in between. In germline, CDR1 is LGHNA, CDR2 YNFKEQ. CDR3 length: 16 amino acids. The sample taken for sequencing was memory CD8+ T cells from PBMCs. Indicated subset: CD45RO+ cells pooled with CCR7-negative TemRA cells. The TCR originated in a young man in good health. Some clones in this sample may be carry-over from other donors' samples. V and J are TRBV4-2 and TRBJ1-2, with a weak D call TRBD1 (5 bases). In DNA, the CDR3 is TGTGCCAGCAGCCCTGATAGTGGGACCGAGCAAGGCGGCTACACCTTC. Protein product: CASSPDSGTEQGGYTF.